This entry lists 11 T cell receptor beta chains sequenced from one sample in a study of CD8 T cells in ankylosing spondylitis (TCRdb year 2017). Receptor libraries were prepared by 5' RACE. Sequencing was performed on an Illumina HiSeq 2500. Clones were called with MiXCR by TCRdb after fastp trimmed the public reads at Q25, and only in-frame beta chains were retained. Every CDR3 protein is listed once, alongside the most common genes and DNA of its rows. The sample profile shows under 250,000 distinct CDR3 sequences; around 24% of them were found once. The ten largest clones take up about 7% of the sample. The sequencing sample was made of blood, either unsorted or a sorted T cell fraction (not recorded which). The receptor set was obtained from a male donor with ankylosing spondylitis or in good health (not recorded which).

A few counts support this clonotype. The CDR3 spells CASQGPTYEQYF. DNA of the CDR3: TGTGCCAGCCAAGGACCAACCTACGAGCAGTACTTC. The V call is TRBV12-3 or TRBV12-4, the J call TRBJ2-7, with unresolved D. Trimming cost V 8 bases and J 2 bases, with 10 bases left between them. The CDR3 is 12 amino acids.

This clonotype was seen repeatedly, ten times or more. V usage is TRBV20-1 and J usage is TRBJ2-3, with 8 bases identical to TRBD2. This CDR3 region has 15 residues. J lost 3 bases, V lost 6 bases, and 11 bases had no gene match. Germline assignment: CDR1 DFQATT and CDR2 SNEGSKA (reference sequence). The CDR3 protein is CSAPVAGPKTDTQYF. In nucleotides, the CDR3 is TGCAGTGCCCCCGTAGCGGGGCCCAAGACAGATACGCAGTATTTT.

About this clonotype: Possible read error: a much larger clone is one base away. J is TRBJ1-6 and V is TRBV5-8, with D possibly matching TRBD1 (5 bases). Per the germline V gene, CDR1 is SGHTS and CDR2 is YDEGEE. The CDR3 is 17 residues long. The CDR3 loop reads CAGSLSGGTMVNSPLHF. CDR3 coding DNA: TGTGCCGGCAGCTTGTCTGGGGGGACGATGGTTAATTCACCCCTCCACTTT.

This clonotype has a handful of counts. V and J are TRBV20-1 and TRBJ2-3; D perhaps matches TRBD2 (5 bases). CDR1 DFQATT and CDR2 SNEGSKA come from the germline V gene (reference sequence). V lost 8 bases and J 3 bases, leaving 21 bases between the germline ends. This CDR3 is built from 15 residues. CDR3 residues: CSPAPTRGVTDTQYF. In nucleotides, the CDR3 is TGCAGTCCGGCCCCAACTCGGGGAGTGACAGATACGCAGTATTTT.

This clonotype has only a few counts. The rearrangement links TRBV6-5 to TRBJ2-7; 12 nucleotides line up with TRBD2. With 0 bases clipped from V and 4 bases from J, the junction kept 4 bases outside the gene matches. Germline-derived CDR1 and CDR2 are MNHEY and SVGAGI. The CDR3 extends over 16 amino acids. The CDR3 sequence is CASSYSSLAGGYEQYF. CDR3 sequence (DNA): TGTGCCAGCAGTTACTCGAGTCTAGCGGGAGGGTACGAGCAGTACTTC.

The chain is built from TRBV29-1 and TRBJ2-1, with D perhaps TRBD2 (5 bases). This CDR3 is 13 amino acids long. V lost 7 bases, J lost 6 bases, and 16 bases lay in between. Per the germline V gene, CDR1 is SQVTM and CDR2 is ANQGSEA. CDR3 in DNA: TGCAGCGCGAGGGTGTTTAGCGCCAATGAGCAGTTCTTC. This encodes CSARVFSANEQFF.

In this sample, this clonotype turned up many times. The chain combines TRBV12-3 or TRBV12-4 with TRBJ2-5; 7 positions agree with TRBD2. The CDR3 spans 14 residues. The trim removed 1 base at V and 5 bases at J, leaving 4 bases unmatched. DNA for the CDR3: TGTGCCAGCAGTTTAGAGCGGGGTCCTGAGACCCAGTACTTC. This translates into CASSLERGPETQYF.

This clonotype was seen repeatedly, ten times or more. This chain links TRBV24-1 with TRBJ2-1; tentative D call: TRBD1 (6 bases). Germline loops: CDR1 KGHDR, CDR2 SFDVKD. The CDR3 runs 15 residues. V lost 4 bases and J 6 bases, leaving 15 bases between the germline ends. The CDR3 protein is CATSDIQGERNEQFF. CDR3 DNA sequence: TGTGCCACCAGTGACATACAGGGTGAGCGCAATGAGCAGTTCTTC.

This clonotype was seen many times. The J gene is TRBJ2-1, the V gene TRBV29-1; TRBD2 matches 7 bases. Trimming cost V 3 bases and J 2 bases; bases outside gene matches: 4. The CDR3 is 14 amino acids. Germline CDR1 SQVTM, CDR2 ANQGSEA. In DNA form, the CDR3 reads TGCAGCGTTGAGGGGGGGATTACCTACAATGAGCAGTTCTTC. Protein: CSVEGGITYNEQFF.

The table lists this clonotype with a few counts. The chain combines TRBV12-3 or TRBV12-4 with TRBJ2-3; possibly TRBD1 for D (5 bases). The CDR3 runs to 15 residues. Trimming removed 2 bases from V and 4 bases from J, with 13 bases in between. The CDR3, as DNA: TGTGCCAGCAGTTTACGGACATTACCCGCAGATACGCAGTATTTT. Translating it yields CASSLRTLPADTQYF.

This clonotype was detected many times. V usage is TRBV12-3 or TRBV12-4 and J usage is TRBJ2-1, with D tentatively TRBD1 or TRBD2 (5 bases each). The V end lost 7 bases, the J end lost 0 bases, and 10 bases lay between the germline ends. The CDR3 has 14 residues. The CDR3 coding sequence is TGTGCCAGCACTTCTGGGGGCTCCTACAATGAGCAGTTCTTC. Its protein is CASTSGGSYNEQFF.